This record looks at one TCR beta chain sequence and its context. Its antigen is unidentified. This sample is part of a study of blood T cells in healthy people across ages. Study information: About one barcoded TCR beta cDNA was captured per two T cells.

This CDR3 spans 13 amino acids. Unmatched junction bases numbered 7, after V lost 4 bases and J lost 10 bases. Germline CDR1 SGHTA, CDR2 FQGNSA. Broader study findings: Nothing was known about donor CMV status, and this possibly confounded expanded clonotype changes.

Primed by a sample-barcoded 5' primer and a J-beta primer mix, a second PCR proceeded for roughly 7 to 11 cycles. All cDNA molecules were each tagged by a template-switch adaptor with 12 random nucleotides. TCRdb redid the calling of the 5' RACE reads with MiXCR, one entry per CDR3 protein. Of 1 million or so distinct CDR3 sequences detected, 40% to 55% appear once; the ten largest clones hold approximately 17%. The receptor was isolated from a woman aged 60-75 years in good health. The sequenced sample consisted of blood. The chain employs TRBV7-2 and TRBJ2-1; 7 nucleotides line up with TRBD1. This chain's CDR3 is CASSSETGSEQFF. The CDR3 nucleotides read TGTGCCAGCAGCTCAGAGACAGGGTCCGAGCAGTTCTTC.